A selection of T cell receptor beta chains follows, all from one sample in a study of blood T cell repertoires in COVID-19. Clones were sequenced by immunoSEQ multiplex PCR, and TCRdb holds only the in-frame ones, with some missing. In the table there are approximately 82,000 clones, more than 70% of which are singletons. The specimen sequenced was peripheral blood. The receptor source for this set is a woman in her sixties with acute or convalescent COVID-19. Both conserved end residues are part of each CDR3. A D gene is named only where the DNA matches it firmly. Not all rows give a size; the values are once, few, many and, for expanded clones, a class.

D gene	clone size	J gene	V gene	CDR3 protein	CDR3 DNA
TRBD1	.	TRBJ1-2	TRBV5-1	CASSLVYGTEYGYTF	TGCGCCAGCAGCTTGGTATACGGGACAGAGTATGGCTACACCTTC
.	.	TRBJ2-3	TRBV5-1	CASSLDRGTRADTQYF	TGCGCCAGCAGCTTGGATAGAGGGACACGCGCAGATACGCAGTATTTT
.	.	TRBJ1-2	TRBV19	CASSVYAADANYGYTF	TGTGCCAGTAGTGTCTATGCGGCAGATGCTAACTATGGCTACACCTTC
TRBD1	few	TRBJ1-2	TRBV19	CASWGRDRTLEYGYTF	TGTGCCAGTTGGGGTCGGGACAGGACCCTTGAGTATGGCTACACCTTC
.	.	TRBJ2-3	TRBV9	CASSSPTSTDTQYF	TGTGCCAGCAGCTCTCCAACTAGCACAGATACGCAGTATTTT
TRBD2	.	TRBJ2-7	TRBV5-1	CASSKTSGSYEQYF	TGCGCCAGCAGCAAGACTAGCGGCTCCTACGAGCAGTACTTC
TRBD1	.	TRBJ1-1	TRBV28	CASSFRGRGTEAFF	TGTGCCAGCAGTTTCAGGGGGCGAGGCACTGAAGCTTTCTTT
.	.	TRBJ1-4	TRBV11-3	CASSPHAGSEKLFF	TGTGCCAGCAGCCCCCACGCGGGGAGCGAAAAACTGTTTTTT
TRBD1	.	TRBJ1-2	TRBV6-2/TRBV6-3	CASSPTSTGGGYTF	TGTGCCAGCAGCCCTACGTCGACAGGGGGAGGCTACACCTTC
.	.	TRBJ2-5	TRBV19	CASSASSSGTQYF	TGTGCCAGTAGTGCCTCGAGTTCCGGGACCCAGTACTTC
.	.	TRBJ2-3	TRBV29-1	CSVDDPLAGNTQYF	TGCAGCGTTGATGATCCGCTAGCAGGAAATACGCAGTATTTT
.	.	TRBJ1-5	TRBV27	CASSLRRPNQPQHF	TGTGCCAGCAGTCTTCGGCGGCCTAATCAGCCCCAGCATTTT
TRBD1	.	TRBJ1-2	TRBV5-4	CASSLWQGAWGYTF	TGTGCCAGCAGCTTGTGGCAGGGGGCATGGGGCTACACCTTC
.	.	TRBJ2-3	TRBV7-2	CASSSRKRVSTDTQYF	TGTGCCAGCAGCTCCCGGAAGCGGGTGTCCACCGATACGCAGTATTTT
.	.	TRBJ1-4	TRBV9	CASSFGAATNEKLFF	TGTGCCAGCAGTTTTGGAGCTGCAACTAATGAAAAACTGTTTTTT
TRBD2	.	TRBJ2-5	TRBV27	CASSLSWGGGGAETQYF	TGTGCCAGCAGTTTATCGTGGGGCGGGGGAGGCGCAGAGACCCAGTACTTC
.	.	TRBJ1-1	TRBV12-3/TRBV12-4	CASSRDFGAFF	TGTGCCAGCAGTCGTGACTTCGGAGCTTTCTTT
.	.	TRBJ1-1	TRBV3-1/TRBV3-2	CASSSTRKGTEAFF	TGTGCCAGCAGCAGTACACGGAAGGGGACTGAAGCTTTCTTT
TRBD2	.	TRBJ2-1	TRBV18	CASSPLAGGLGNEQFF	TGTGCCAGCTCACCATTGGCGGGGGGGCTAGGGAATGAGCAGTTCTTC
TRBD1	.	TRBJ1-4	TRBV5-1	CASRRGGQGEEKLFF	TGCGCCAGCCGCCGTGGAGGACAGGGTGAAGAAAAACTGTTTTTT
.	.	TRBJ2-7	TRBV12-5	CASGRGDSLYEQYF	TGTGCTAGTGGTCGCGGGGACAGCCTCTACGAGCAGTACTTC
.	once	TRBJ1-1	TRBV9	CASSVAYDSEAFF	TGTGCCAGCAGCGTAGCTTACGACAGCGAAGCTTTCTTT
.	.	TRBJ2-5	TRBV20-1	CSAASGETQYF	TGCAGTGCTGCGAGCGGAGAGACCCAGTACTTC
.	.	TRBJ2-7	TRBV7-2	CASSLPRLVNEQYF	TGTGCCAGCAGCTTACCTCGGCTAGTGAACGAGCAGTACTTC
.	.	TRBJ1-1	TRBV11-3	CASSLDRGSSLNTEAFF	TGTGCCAGCAGCTTAGATCGGGGGAGCAGTCTGAACACTGAAGCTTTCTTT
.	.	TRBJ2-5	TRBV5-1	CASSLIGVEETQYF	TGCGCCAGCAGCTTGATCGGGGTGGAAGAGACCCAGTACTTC
TRBD2	.	TRBJ2-7	TRBV5-1	CASSLTGTSGRPSSYEQYF	TGCGCCAGCAGCTTGACCGGGACTAGCGGGAGGCCCAGCTCCTACGAGCAGTACTTC
TRBD1	few	TRBJ1-2	TRBV9	CASSVAGQGDYGYTF	TGTGCCAGCAGCGTAGCAGGACAGGGGGACTATGGCTACACCTTC
TRBD2	.	TRBJ2-7	TRBV11-3	CASSTGTSGVREQYF	TGTGCCAGCAGCACTGGGACTAGCGGGGTCCGCGAGCAGTACTTC
.	.	TRBJ2-3	TRBV6-5	CASRRAINTDTQYF	TGTGCCAGCAGACGAGCTATTAACACAGATACGCAGTATTTT
TRBD2	.	TRBJ2-3	TRBV27	CASSPGTSLSTDTQYF	TGTGCCAGCAGTCCGGGGACTAGCCTTAGCACAGATACGCAGTATTTT
.	.	TRBJ1-2	TRBV5-1	CASSARGERTNYGYTF	TGCGCCAGCTCGGCCCGCGGGGAACGGACTAACTATGGCTACACCTTC
TRBD2	.	TRBJ2-3	TRBV7-6	CASSLGRGGSTDTQYF	TGTGCCAGCAGCTTAGGTCGGGGGGGCTCCACAGATACGCAGTATTTT
TRBD1	.	TRBJ2-7	TRBV6-5	CATLRQGGSYEQYF	TGTGCCACCCTGAGACAGGGGGGGTCCTACGAGCAGTACTTC
.	.	TRBJ2-7	TRBV7-8	CASSSRDSVIYEQYF	TGTGCCAGCAGCTCGCGGGACTCTGTGATATACGAGCAGTACTTC
TRBD2	once	TRBJ2-3	TRBV6-4	CASSDSGLAADTQYF	TGTGCCAGCAGTGACTCAGGACTAGCGGCAGATACGCAGTATTTT
TRBD2	.	TRBJ2-2	TRBV27	CASSPLAGWAGELFF	TGTGCCAGCAGTCCTTTAGCGGGGTGGGCCGGGGAGCTGTTTTTT
.	.	TRBJ1-2	TRBV6-2/TRBV6-3	CASSKDSPLDGYTF	TGTGCCAGCAGTAAGGACAGTCCTCTCGATGGCTACACCTTC
.	.	TRBJ1-2	TRBV21-1	CASAQRLQATANYGYTF	TGTGCCAGCGCCCAAAGGTTACAGGCTACAGCTAACTATGGCTACACCTTC
.	.	TRBJ1-2	TRBV10-3	CATLYTNYGYTF	TGTGCCACGCTTTACACAAACTATGGCTACACCTTC
TRBD1	.	TRBJ1-2	TRBV10-2	CASRQVDRIFQGYTF	TGCGCCAGCAGGCAAGTGGACAGGATCTTTCAGGGCTACACCTTC
TRBD1	.	TRBJ2-7	TRBV6-5	CASSYLNRDRQYF	TGTGCCAGCAGTTACCTAAACCGGGACAGGCAGTACTTC
TRBD1	.	TRBJ1-1	TRBV9	CASSTSGTGVDTEAFF	TGTGCCAGCAGCACCTCCGGGACAGGGGTGGACACTGAAGCTTTCTTT
TRBD2	.	TRBJ2-7	TRBV5-1	CASSLAGGLEGEQYF	TGCGCCAGCAGCTTGGCCGGGGGGTTGGAGGGCGAGCAGTACTTC
TRBD1	.	TRBJ2-3	TRBV7-2	CASSEQGTASTDTQYF	TGTGCCAGCAGCGAACAGGGGACAGCTAGCACAGATACGCAGTATTTT
.	.	TRBJ2-3	TRBV5-1	CASSEGADTQYF	TGCGCCAGCAGTGAGGGGGCAGATACGCAGTATTTT
TRBD1	.	TRBJ1-6	TRBV18	CASSRTGTVAGGNSPLHF	TGTGCCAGCTCCCGAACCGGGACAGTGGCGGGGGGTAATTCACCCCTCCACTTT
TRBD1	.	TRBJ1-4	TRBV5-1	CASSMDRGGEKLFF	TGCGCCAGCAGCATGGACAGGGGAGGTGAAAAACTGTTTTTT
.	.	TRBJ1-4	TRBV20-1	CSARVGEKLFF	TGCAGTGCTAGAGTCGGTGAAAAACTGTTTTTT
.	.	TRBJ1-1	TRBV5-8	CASSLSGYLSAEAFF	TGTGCCAGCAGCTTAAGTGGCTATTTAAGCGCTGAAGCTTTCTTT
TRBD1	.	TRBJ2-7	TRBV6-5	CASSYSRTGDSYEQYF	TGTGCCAGCAGTTACTCAAGGACAGGGGACTCCTACGAGCAGTACTTC
.	.	TRBJ1-1	TRBV5-1	CASSLDPGENTEAFF	TGCGCCAGCAGCTTGGACCCGGGAGAGAACACTGAAGCTTTCTTT
TRBD2	once	TRBJ2-1	TRBV11-3	CASSRLAGGGDEQFF	TGTGCCAGCAGCCGACTAGCGGGGGGTGGCGATGAGCAGTTCTTC
TRBD2	.	TRBJ2-7	TRBV7-2	CASSPNSGGGQYF	TGTGCCAGCAGCCCGAATAGCGGGGGAGGGCAGTACTTC